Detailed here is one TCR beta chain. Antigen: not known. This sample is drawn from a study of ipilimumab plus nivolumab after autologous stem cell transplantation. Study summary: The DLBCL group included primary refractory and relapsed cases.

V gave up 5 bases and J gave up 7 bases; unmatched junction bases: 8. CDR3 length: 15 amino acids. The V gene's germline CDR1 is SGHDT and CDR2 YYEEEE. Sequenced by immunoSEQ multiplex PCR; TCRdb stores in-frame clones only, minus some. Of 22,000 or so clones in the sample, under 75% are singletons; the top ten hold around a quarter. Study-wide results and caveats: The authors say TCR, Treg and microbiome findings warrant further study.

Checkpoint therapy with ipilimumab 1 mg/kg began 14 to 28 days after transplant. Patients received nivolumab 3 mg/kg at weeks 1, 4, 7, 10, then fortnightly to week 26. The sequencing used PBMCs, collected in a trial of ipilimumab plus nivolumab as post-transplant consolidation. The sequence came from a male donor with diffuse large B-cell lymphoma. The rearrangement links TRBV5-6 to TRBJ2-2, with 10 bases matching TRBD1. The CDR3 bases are TGTGCCAGCAGAAGACGCGGGACAGGGGTCGGGGAGCTGTTTTTT. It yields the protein CASRRRGTGVGELFF.